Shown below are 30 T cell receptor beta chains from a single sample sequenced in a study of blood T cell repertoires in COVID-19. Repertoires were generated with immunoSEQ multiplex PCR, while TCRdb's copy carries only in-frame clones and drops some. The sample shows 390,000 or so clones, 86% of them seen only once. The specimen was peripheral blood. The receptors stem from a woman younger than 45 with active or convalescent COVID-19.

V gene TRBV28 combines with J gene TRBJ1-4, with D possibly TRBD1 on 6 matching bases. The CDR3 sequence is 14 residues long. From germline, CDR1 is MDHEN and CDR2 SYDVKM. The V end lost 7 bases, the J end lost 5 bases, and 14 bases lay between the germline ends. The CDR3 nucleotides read TGTGCCAGCAACCACAGGGACCGCAATGAAAAACTGTTTTTT. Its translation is CASNHRDRNEKLFF.

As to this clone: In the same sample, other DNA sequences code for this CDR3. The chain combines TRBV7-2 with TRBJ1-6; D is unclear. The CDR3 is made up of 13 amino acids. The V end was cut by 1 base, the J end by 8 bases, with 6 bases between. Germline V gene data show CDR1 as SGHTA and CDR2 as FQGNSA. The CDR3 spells CASSLDRDSPLHF. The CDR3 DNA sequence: TGTGCCAGCAGCTTAGACAGAGATTCACCCCTCCACTTT.

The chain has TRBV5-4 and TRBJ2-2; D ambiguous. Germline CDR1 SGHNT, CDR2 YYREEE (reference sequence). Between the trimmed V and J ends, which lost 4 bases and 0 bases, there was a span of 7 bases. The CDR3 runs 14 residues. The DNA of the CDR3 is TGTGCCAGCAGCCCGACAACGAACACCGGGGAGCTGTTTTTT. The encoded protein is CASSPTTNTGELFF. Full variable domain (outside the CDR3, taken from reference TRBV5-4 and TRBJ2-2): ETGVTQSPTHLIKTRGQQVTLRCSSQSGHNTVSWYQQALGQGPQFIFQYYREEENGRGNFPPRFSGLQFPNYSSELNVNALELDDSALYLCASSPTTNTGELFFGEGSRLTVL.

Here the CDR3 DNA reads TGCGCCAGCAGCCAAGTCTGGGGAGGAGGAAACACCATATATTTT. It encodes CASSQVWGGGNTIYF. The chain uses TRBV4-1 and TRBJ1-3; D is undetermined. This CDR3 spans 15 amino acids. The V and J ends lost 1 base and 4 bases respectively, with 11 bases between them. Germline V CDR1 and CDR2: MGHRA, YSYEKL.

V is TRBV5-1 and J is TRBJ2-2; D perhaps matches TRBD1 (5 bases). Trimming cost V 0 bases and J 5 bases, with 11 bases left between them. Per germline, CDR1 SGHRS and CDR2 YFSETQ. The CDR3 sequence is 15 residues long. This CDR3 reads CASSLAGKGTGELFF. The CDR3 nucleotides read TGCGCCAGCAGCTTGGCGGGTAAGGGGACCGGGGAGCTGTTTTTT.

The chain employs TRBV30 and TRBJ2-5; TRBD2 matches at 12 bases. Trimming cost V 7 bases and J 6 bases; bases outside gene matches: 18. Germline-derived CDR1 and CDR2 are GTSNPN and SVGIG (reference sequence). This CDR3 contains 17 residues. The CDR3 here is CASDLHRLAGVRQTQYF. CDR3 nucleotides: TGTGCCTCCGACCTTCATCGACTAGCGGGAGTAAGGCAGACCCAGTACTTC. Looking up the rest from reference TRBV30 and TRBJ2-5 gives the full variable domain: SQTIHQWPATLVQPVGSPLSLECTVEGTSNPNLYWYRQAAGRGLQLLFYSVGIGQISSEVPQNLSASRPQDRQFILSSKKLLLSDSGFYLCASDLHRLAGVRQTQYFGPGTRLLVL.

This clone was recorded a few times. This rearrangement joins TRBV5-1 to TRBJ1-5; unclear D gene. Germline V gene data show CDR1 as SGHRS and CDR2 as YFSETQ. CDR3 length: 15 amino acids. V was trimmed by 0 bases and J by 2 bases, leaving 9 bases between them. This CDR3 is CASSLGSSGNQPQHF. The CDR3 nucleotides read TGCGCCAGCAGCTTGGGTAGTAGTGGCAATCAGCCCCAGCATTTT.

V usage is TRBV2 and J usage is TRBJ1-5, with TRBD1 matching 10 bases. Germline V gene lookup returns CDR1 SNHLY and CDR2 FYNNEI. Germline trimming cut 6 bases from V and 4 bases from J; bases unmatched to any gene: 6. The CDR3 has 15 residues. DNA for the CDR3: TGTGCCAGCAGGGGGGACAGGGGAGGAAATCAGCCCCAGCATTTT. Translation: CASRGDRGGNQPQHF.

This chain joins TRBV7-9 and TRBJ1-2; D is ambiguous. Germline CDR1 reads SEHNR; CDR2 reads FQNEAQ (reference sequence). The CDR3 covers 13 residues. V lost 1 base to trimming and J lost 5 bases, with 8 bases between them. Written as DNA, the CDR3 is TGTGCCAGCAGCTTAGAAACAGCTTATGGCTACACCTTC. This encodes CASSLETAYGYTF.

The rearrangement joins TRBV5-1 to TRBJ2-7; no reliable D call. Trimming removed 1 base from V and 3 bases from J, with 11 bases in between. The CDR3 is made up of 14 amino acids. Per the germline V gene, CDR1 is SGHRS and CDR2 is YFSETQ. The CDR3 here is CASSLIAGSYEQYF. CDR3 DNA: TGCGCCAGCAGCTTGATAGCCGGCAGCTACGAGCAGTACTTC.

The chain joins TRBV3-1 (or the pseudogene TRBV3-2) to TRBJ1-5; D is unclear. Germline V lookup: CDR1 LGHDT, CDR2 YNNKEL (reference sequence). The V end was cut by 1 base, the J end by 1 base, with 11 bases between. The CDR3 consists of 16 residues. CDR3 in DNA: TGTGCCAGCAGCCAAGGACCGGTAGCCAGCAATCAGCCCCAGCATTTT. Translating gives CASSQGPVASNQPQHF.

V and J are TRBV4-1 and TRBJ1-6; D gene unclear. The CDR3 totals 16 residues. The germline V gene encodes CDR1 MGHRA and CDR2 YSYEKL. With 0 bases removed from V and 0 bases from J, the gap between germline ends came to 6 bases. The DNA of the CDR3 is TGCGCCAGCAGCCAAGAACAGAGCTCCTATAATTCACCCCTCCACTTT. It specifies CASSQEQSSYNSPLHF.

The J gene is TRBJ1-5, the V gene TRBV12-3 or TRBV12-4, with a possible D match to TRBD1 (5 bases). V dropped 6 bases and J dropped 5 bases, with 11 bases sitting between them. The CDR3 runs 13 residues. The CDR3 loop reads CASSTQVHQPQHF. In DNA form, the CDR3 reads TGTGCCAGCAGCACACAGGTCCATCAGCCCCAGCATTTT.

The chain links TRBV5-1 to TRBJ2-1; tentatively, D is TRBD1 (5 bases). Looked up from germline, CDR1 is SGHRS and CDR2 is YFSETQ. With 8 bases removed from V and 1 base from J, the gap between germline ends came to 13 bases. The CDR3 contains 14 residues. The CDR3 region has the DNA TGCGCCAGTACGCCAGGGTCATCCTACAATGAGCAGTTCTTC. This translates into CASTPGSSYNEQFF.

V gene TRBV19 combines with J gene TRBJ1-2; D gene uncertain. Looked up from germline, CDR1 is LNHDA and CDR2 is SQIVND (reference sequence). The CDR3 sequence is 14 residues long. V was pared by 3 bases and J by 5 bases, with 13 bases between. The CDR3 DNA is TGTGCCAGTAGTATGTTGGCGGTGGCGTATGGCTACACCTTC. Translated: CASSMLAVAYGYTF.

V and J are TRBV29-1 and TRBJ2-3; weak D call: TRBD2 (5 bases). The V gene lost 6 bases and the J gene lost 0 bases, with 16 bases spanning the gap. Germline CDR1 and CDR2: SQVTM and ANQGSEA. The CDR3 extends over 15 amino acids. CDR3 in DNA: TGCAGCGTACTAGTCGGACTGCAAAGCACAGATACGCAGTATTTT. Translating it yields CSVLVGLQSTDTQYF.

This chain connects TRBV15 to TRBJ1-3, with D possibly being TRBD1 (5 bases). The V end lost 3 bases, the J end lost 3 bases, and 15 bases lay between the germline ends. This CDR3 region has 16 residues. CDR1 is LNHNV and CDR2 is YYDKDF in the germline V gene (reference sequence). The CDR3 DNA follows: TGTGCCACCAGCAGGACCGGGACTGACAATGGAAACACCATATATTTT. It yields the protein CATSRTGTDNGNTIYF.

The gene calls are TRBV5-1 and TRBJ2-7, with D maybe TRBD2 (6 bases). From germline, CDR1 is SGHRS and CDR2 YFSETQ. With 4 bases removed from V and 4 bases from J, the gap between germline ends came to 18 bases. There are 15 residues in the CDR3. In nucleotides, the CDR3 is TGCGCCAGCAGCCGGGACCCCGGAGGGGCTTACGAGCAGTACTTC. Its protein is CASSRDPGGAYEQYF.

The CDR3: CASSLLGEVTGELFF. The CDR3 DNA reads TGCGCCAGCAGCTTGCTGGGGGAGGTTACCGGGGAGCTGTTTTTT. The J gene is TRBJ2-2, the V gene TRBV5-1; weak D call: TRBD2 (6 bases). V dropped 1 base and J dropped 5 bases, with 12 bases sitting between them. The length of the CDR3 is 15 residues. Per the germline V gene, CDR1 is SGHRS and CDR2 is YFSETQ.

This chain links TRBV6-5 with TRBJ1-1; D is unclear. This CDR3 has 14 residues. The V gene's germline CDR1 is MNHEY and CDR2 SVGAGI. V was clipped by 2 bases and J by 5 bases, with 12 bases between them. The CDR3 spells CASSYTSARTEAFF. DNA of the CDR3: TGTGCCAGCAGTTACACCTCCGCGAGGACTGAAGCTTTCTTT.

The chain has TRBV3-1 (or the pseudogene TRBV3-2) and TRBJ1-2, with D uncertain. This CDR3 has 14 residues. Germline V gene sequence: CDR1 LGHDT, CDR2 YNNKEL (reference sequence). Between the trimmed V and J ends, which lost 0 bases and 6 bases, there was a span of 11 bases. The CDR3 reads CASSQDGGSHGYTF. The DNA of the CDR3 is TGTGCCAGCAGCCAAGATGGAGGGAGCCATGGCTACACCTTC.

CDR3 protein: CASTPGALLHYGYTF. In DNA form, the CDR3 reads TGTGCCAGTACCCCGGGAGCACTCCTTCACTATGGCTACACCTTC. The chain is built from TRBV19 and TRBJ1-2; D not resolved. V was pared by 7 bases and J by 3 bases, with 18 bases between. This CDR3 contains 15 residues. Looked up from germline, CDR1 is LNHDA and CDR2 is SQIVND (reference sequence).

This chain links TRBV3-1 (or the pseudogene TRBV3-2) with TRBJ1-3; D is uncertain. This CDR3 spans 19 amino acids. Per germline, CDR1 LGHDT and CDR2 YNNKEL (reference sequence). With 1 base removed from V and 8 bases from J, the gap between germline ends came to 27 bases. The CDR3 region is CASSQVYNPQAKASDTIYF. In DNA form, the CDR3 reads TGTGCCAGCAGCCAAGTCTACAACCCGCAAGCCAAAGCGTCGGACACCATATATTTT.

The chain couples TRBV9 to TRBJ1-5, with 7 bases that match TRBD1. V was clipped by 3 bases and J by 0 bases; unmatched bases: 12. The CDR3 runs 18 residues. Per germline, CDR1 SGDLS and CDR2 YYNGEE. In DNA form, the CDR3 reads TGTGCCAGCAGCGAGGGGGGACAGTCCCCTTATAGCAATCAGCCCCAGCATTTT. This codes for CASSEGGQSPYSNQPQHF. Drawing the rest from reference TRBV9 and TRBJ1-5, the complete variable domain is DSGVTQTPKHLITATGQRVTLRCSPRSGDLSVYWYQQSLDQGLQFLIQYYNGEERAKGNILERFSAQQFPDLHSELNLSSLELGDSALYFCASSEGGQSPYSNQPQHFGDGTRLSIL.

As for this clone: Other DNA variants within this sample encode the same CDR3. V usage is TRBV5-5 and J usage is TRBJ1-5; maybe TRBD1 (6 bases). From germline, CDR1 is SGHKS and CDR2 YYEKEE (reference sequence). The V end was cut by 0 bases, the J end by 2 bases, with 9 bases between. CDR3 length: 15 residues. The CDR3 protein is CASSLAAGGNQPQHF. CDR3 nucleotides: TGTGCCAGCAGCTTGGCGGCAGGGGGCAATCAGCCCCAGCATTTT.

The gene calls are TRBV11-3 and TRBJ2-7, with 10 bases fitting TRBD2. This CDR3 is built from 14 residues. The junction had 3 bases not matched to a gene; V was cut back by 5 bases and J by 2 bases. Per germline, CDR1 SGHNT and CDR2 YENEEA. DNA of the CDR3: TGTGCCAGCAGCAGTGGACTAGCGGCCTACGAGCAGTACTTC. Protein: CASSSGLAAYEQYF.

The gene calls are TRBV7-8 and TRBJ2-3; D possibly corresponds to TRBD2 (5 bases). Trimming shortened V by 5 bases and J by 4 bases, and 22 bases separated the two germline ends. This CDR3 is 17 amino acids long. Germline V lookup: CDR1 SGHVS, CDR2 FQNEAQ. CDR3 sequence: CASSQAVSRSGPDTQYF. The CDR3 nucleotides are TGTGCCAGCAGCCAAGCGGTATCCAGAAGCGGTCCAGATACGCAGTATTTT.

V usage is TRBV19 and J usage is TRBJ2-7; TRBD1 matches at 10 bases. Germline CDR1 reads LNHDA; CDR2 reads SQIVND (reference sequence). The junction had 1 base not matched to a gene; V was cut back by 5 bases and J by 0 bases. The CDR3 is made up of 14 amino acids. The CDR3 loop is CASSDRGPSYEQYF. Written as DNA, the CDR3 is TGTGCCAGTAGTGACAGGGGGCCCTCCTACGAGCAGTACTTC.

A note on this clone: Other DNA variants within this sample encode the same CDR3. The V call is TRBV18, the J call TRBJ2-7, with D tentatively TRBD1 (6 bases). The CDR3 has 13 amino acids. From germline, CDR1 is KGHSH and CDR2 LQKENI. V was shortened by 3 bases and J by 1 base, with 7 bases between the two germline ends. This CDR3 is CASSPGTSYEQYF. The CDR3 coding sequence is TGTGCCAGCTCACCCGGGACATCCTACGAGCAGTACTTC.

The DNA of the CDR3 is TGTGCCAGCAGCTTACCCCTCCCGACAGGGGTCGGCACTGAAGCTTTCTTT. Translation: CASSLPLPTGVGTEAFF. The chain recombines TRBV11-2 with TRBJ1-1, with TRBD1 matching over 8 bases. The CDR3 has 17 residues. The junction had 12 bases not matched to a gene; V was cut back by 2 bases and J by 4 bases. Per the germline V gene, CDR1 is SGHAT and CDR2 is FQNNGV.